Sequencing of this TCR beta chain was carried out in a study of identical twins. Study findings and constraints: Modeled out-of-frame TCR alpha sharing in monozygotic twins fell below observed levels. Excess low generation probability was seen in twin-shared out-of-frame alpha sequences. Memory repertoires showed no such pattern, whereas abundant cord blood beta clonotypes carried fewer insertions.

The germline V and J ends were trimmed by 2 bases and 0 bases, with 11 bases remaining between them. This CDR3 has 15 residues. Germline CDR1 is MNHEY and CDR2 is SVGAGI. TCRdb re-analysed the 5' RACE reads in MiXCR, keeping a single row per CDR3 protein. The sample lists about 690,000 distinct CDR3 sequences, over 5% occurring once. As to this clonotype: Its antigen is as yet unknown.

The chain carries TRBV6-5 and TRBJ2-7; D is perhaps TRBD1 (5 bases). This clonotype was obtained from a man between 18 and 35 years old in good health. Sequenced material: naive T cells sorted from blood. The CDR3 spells CASSYPTVSSYEQYV. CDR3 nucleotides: TGTGCCAGCAGTTACCCGACAGTTTCCTCCTACGAGCAGTACGTC.